These 18 T cell receptor beta chains came from one sample sequenced in a study of cytomegalovirus exposure and HLA in healthy donors. This PCR relied on a set of 60 Vbeta primers and 13 Jbeta primers. Measured with immunoSEQ multiplex PCR; TCRdb has only the in-frame clones, and not every one. The sample lists about 130,000 clones, 60% to 85% seen once, with 1% in the top ten. Input material: PBMCs. The receptors originated from a human donor in good health.

The chain couples TRBV27 to TRBJ2-1; perhaps TRBD2 as D (6 bases). The length of the CDR3 is 13 residues. Germline values: CDR1 MNHEY, CDR2 SMNVEV (reference sequence). With 4 bases removed from V and 11 bases from J, the gap between germline ends came to 15 bases. As DNA, the CDR3 is TGTGCCAGCAGTTCACCCATTGGCGGGAAGCAGTTCTTC. Residues: CASSSPIGGKQFF.

The rearrangement uses TRBV7-3 and TRBJ2-7; tentatively, D is TRBD1 (6 bases). The CDR3 extends over 16 amino acids. Germline V gene sequence: CDR1 SGHTA, CDR2 FQGTGA. Trimming took 5 bases from V and 3 from J, leaving 20 bases between them. CDR3 in DNA: TGTGCCAGCAGCCCCGGACCGGGACACCCCCGCTACGAGCAGTACTTC. It codes for CASSPGPGHPRYEQYF.

The chain employs TRBV19 and TRBJ2-7, with unresolved D. Trimming left V 0 bases short and J 4 bases short, with 13 bases between. Germline CDR1 is LNHDA and CDR2 is SQIVND (reference sequence). This CDR3 has 15 residues. CDR3: CASSIDPGSNYEQYF. Here the CDR3 DNA reads TGTGCCAGTAGTATAGATCCAGGCTCTAATTACGAGCAGTACTTC.

The rearrangement uses TRBV28 and TRBJ2-7; 9 bases are shared with TRBD2. There are 15 residues in the CDR3. V gave up 4 bases and J gave up 1 base; unmatched junction bases: 5. Germline V gene lookup returns CDR1 MDHEN and CDR2 SYDVKM. CDR3 DNA: TGTGCCAGCAGTTCGGCGGGGGGGAGGTCCTACGAGCAGTACTTC. Amino acid sequence: CASSSAGGRSYEQYF. Drawing the rest from reference TRBV28 and TRBJ2-7, the complete variable domain is DVKVTQSSRYLVKRTGEKVFLECVQDMDHENMFWYRQDPGLGLRLIYFSYDVKMKEKGDIPEGYSVSREKKERFSLILESASTNQTSMYLCASSSAGGRSYEQYFGPGTRLTVT.

The chain employs TRBV2 and TRBJ1-3, with D hard to call. CDR3 length equals 14 residues. V dropped 7 bases and J dropped 0 bases, with 10 bases sitting between them. Germline V gives CDR1 SNHLY, CDR2 FYNNEI. The CDR3 region has the DNA TGTGCCAGCACCGGGAGACTCTCTGGAAACACCATATATTTT. Its translation is CASTGRLSGNTIYF.

This chain links TRBV7-2 with TRBJ1-3; possible D gene TRBD1, 5 bases. CDR3 length: 14 residues. Germline CDR1 and CDR2: SGHTA and FQGNSA. The V end was cut by 5 bases, the J end by 4 bases, with 12 bases between. This chain's CDR3 is CASSAQVSGNTIYF. CDR3 in DNA: TGTGCCAGCAGCGCACAGGTCTCCGGAAACACCATATATTTT.

This clone has a handful of counts. J is TRBJ1-1 and V is TRBV20-1; a possible D gene is TRBD1 (6 bases). Trimming shortened V by 3 bases and J by 10 bases, and 12 bases separated the two germline ends. Germline V gives CDR1 DFQATT, CDR2 SNEGSKA (reference sequence). The CDR3 length is 11 residues. Here the CDR3 DNA reads TGCAGTGCTAGTATAGGGGGAACAGCTTTCTTT. Translating gives CSASIGGTAFF.

This chain links TRBV9 with TRBJ1-3, with a possible D match to TRBD1 (5 bases). Trimming left V 2 bases short and J 4 bases short, with 25 bases between. CDR1 is SGDLS, CDR2 YYNGEE, per germline. CDR3 length: 19 residues. CDR3 region: CASSVSPGGPRNPGNTIYF. The CDR3 DNA follows: TGTGCCAGCAGCGTTTCACCGGGGGGACCGCGGAATCCCGGAAACACCATATATTTT. The entire variable domain, with the rest obtained from reference TRBV9 and TRBJ1-3, is as follows: DSGVTQTPKHLITATGQRVTLRCSPRSGDLSVYWYQQSLDQGLQFLIQYYNGEERAKGNILERFSAQQFPDLHSELNLSSLELGDSALYFCASSVSPGGPRNPGNTIYFGEGSWLTVV.

CDR3 in amino acids: CASSSGTSDPTDTQYF. The CDR3 coding sequence is TGTGCCAGCAGCAGCGGGACTAGCGATCCCACAGATACGCAGTATTTT. The rearrangement links TRBV11-2 to TRBJ2-3; TRBD2 agrees at 10 bases. The CDR3 runs 16 residues. CDR1 and CDR2 from the germline V gene are SGHAT and FQNNGV. With 5 bases clipped from V and 2 bases from J, the junction kept 7 bases outside the gene matches.

J is TRBJ2-3 and V is TRBV5-6, with 7 bases that match TRBD2. Germline V gene sequence: CDR1 SGHDT, CDR2 YYEEEE. J lost 10 bases, V lost 1 base, and 6 bases had no gene match. The CDR3 has 13 residues. DNA for the CDR3: TGTGCCAGCAGCTTGCATAGTGGGGGGGCGCAGTATTTT. Its protein is CASSLHSGGAQYF.

This clone showed up just a few times. This chain joins TRBV6-5 and TRBJ2-3; D is unresolved. The CDR3 loop spans 14 amino acids. CDR1 and CDR2 (germline): MNHEY, SVGAGI. V lost 6 bases and J lost 0, with 10 bases in between. The chain's CDR3 is CASRRTLSTDTQYF. The CDR3 nucleotides are TGTGCCAGCAGGCGCACCCTCAGCACAGATACGCAGTATTTT.

This clone was recorded a few times. The V gene is TRBV19, the J gene TRBJ2-7, with 8 bases matching TRBD2. Looked up from germline, CDR1 is LNHDA and CDR2 is SQIVND (reference sequence). The length of the CDR3 is 15 residues. V was clipped by 4 bases and J by 3 bases; unmatched bases: 8. The CDR3 sequence is CASSSARTSFYEQYF. The CDR3 DNA is TGTGCCAGTAGTAGCGCCAGGACTAGCTTCTACGAGCAGTACTTC.

The rearrangement uses TRBV11-2 and TRBJ1-2, with TRBD1 matching 7 bases. The CDR3 runs to 18 residues. V shed 5 bases and J 5 bases; nucleotides not matched to a gene: 20. The germline V gene has CDR1 SGHAT and CDR2 FQNNGV. The CDR3 bases are TGTGCCAGCAGCACCCGTTTTAAGGACAGGCCTCTTGGATATGGCTACACCTTC. This encodes CASSTRFKDRPLGYGYTF.

This clone was recorded only once. The chain employs TRBV11-3 and TRBJ2-2, with 7 bases lining up with TRBD2. The junction had 8 bases not matched to a gene; V was cut back by 5 bases and J by 5 bases. CDR3 length equals 15 residues. The germline V gene encodes CDR1 SGHNT and CDR2 YENEEA. CDR3 DNA: TGTGCCAGCAGCGCCGCGGGGAGGGATACCGGGGAGCTGTTTTTT. Translation: CASSAAGRDTGELFF.

The J gene is TRBJ2-7, the V gene TRBV4-2; no firm D call. CDR3 size: 14 residues. Germline CDR1 LGHNA, CDR2 YNFKEQ. V was trimmed by 0 bases and J by 6 bases, leaving 12 bases between them. CDR3 coding DNA: TGTGCCAGCAGCCAAGAGTGGAAGCGTCGCGAGCAGTACTTC. Its translation: CASSQEWKRREQYF.

This chain links TRBV5-4 with TRBJ1-2, with 8 bases fitting TRBD1. V dropped 1 base and J dropped 8; count of bases not matched to a gene: 7. CDR3 size: 14 residues. Germline-derived CDR1 and CDR2 are SGHNT and YYREEE (reference sequence). The DNA of the CDR3 is TGTGCCAGCAGCTTGATCTCCGGGACAGGCGGCTACACCTTC. Amino acid sequence: CASSLISGTGGYTF. The full variable domain, completed using reference TRBV5-4 and TRBJ1-2, is ETGVTQSPTHLIKTRGQQVTLRCSSQSGHNTVSWYQQALGQGPQFIFQYYREEENGRGNFPPRFSGLQFPNYSSELNVNALELDDSALYLCASSLISGTGGYTFGSGTRLTVV.

This chain joins TRBV6-1 and TRBJ2-3; maybe TRBD1 (5 bases). V dropped 5 bases and J dropped 6 bases, with 12 bases sitting between them. The germline V gene encodes CDR1 MNHNS and CDR2 SASEGT. CDR3 size: 13 residues. CDR3 residues: CASSQDTIDTQYF. CDR3 nucleotide sequence: TGTGCCAGCAGTCAGGACACCATCGATACGCAGTATTTT.

The CDR3 DNA is TGTGCCAGCAGCCTAGGACAGGGAGATTCACCCCTCCACTTT. Its protein product is CASSLGQGDSPLHF. The V call is TRBV4-2, the J call TRBJ1-6; 8 nucleotides agree with TRBD1. Unmatched junction bases numbered 4, after V lost 4 bases and J lost 8 bases. Germline V gives CDR1 LGHNA, CDR2 YNFKEQ. This CDR3 contains 14 residues.